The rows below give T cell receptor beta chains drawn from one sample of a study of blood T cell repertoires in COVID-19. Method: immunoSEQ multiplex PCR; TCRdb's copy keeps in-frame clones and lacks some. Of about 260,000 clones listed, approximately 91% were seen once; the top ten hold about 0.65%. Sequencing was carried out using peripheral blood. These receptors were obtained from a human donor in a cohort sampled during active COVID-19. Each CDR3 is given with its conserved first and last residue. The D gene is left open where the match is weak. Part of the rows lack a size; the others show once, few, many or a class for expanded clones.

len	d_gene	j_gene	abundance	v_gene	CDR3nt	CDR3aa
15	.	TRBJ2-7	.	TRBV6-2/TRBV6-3	TGTGCCAGCAGTTACAGAGACAAAGGGGGCTACGAGCAGTACTTC	CASSYRDKGGYEQYF
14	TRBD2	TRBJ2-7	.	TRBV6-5	TGTGCCAGCAGCCCGGTAGCGGGAGGCCACGAGCAGTACTTC	CASSPVAGGHEQYF
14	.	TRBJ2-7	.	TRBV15	TGTGCCACCAGCCCAGGTCATAATCTCTACGAGCAGTACTTC	CATSPGHNLYEQYF
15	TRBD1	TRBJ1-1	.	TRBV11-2	TGTGCCAGCAGCTTAAGAGGGGGCTGGAACACTGAAGCTTTCTTT	CASSLRGGWNTEAFF
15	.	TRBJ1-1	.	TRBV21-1	TGTGCCAGCAGCATACGGACAGGGACCAACACTGAAGCTTTCTTT	CASSIRTGTNTEAFF
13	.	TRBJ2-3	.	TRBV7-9	TGTGCCAGCAGCTTAGCGAAGGGGTATACGCAGTATTTT	CASSLAKGYTQYF
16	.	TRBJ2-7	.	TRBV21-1	TGTGCCAGCAGCCCTCGACTAGCGGCAAGCTCCTACGAGCAGTACTTC	CASSPRLAASSYEQYF
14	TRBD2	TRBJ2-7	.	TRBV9	TGTGCCAGCAGCGTGGCGGGAGGGGGTGTAGAGCAGTACTTC	CASSVAGGGVEQYF
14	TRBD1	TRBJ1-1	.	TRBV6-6	TGTGCCAGCAGGACAGGGAGCGGGGGTACTGAAGCTTTCTTT	CASRTGSGGTEAFF
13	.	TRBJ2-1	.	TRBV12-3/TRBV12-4	TGTGCCAGCAGTCGAGGAGCCTACAATGAGCAGTTCTTC	CASSRGAYNEQFF
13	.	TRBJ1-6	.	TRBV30	TGTGCCTGGAGTACAGCAGGGGCCTCACCCCTCCACTTT	CAWSTAGASPLHF
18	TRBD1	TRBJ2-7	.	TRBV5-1	TGCGCCAGCAGCTTGGCCGTTTCCCTTTCCGGGACAGGGTACGAGCAGTACTTC	CASSLAVSLSGTGYEQYF
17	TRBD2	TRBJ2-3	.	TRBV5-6	TGTGCCAGCAGCCTACCTCTCTCTAGCGGACCCACAGATACGCAGTATTTT	CASSLPLSSGPTDTQYF
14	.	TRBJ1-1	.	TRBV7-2	TGTGCCAGCAGCTTAGTAAATCTCCTACCAGGGGCTTTCTTT	CASSLVNLLPGAFF
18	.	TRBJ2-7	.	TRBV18	TGTGCCAGCTCACCCTCGAAACCTACAGGTTACCCCCCCTACGAGCAGTACTTC	CASSPSKPTGYPPYEQYF
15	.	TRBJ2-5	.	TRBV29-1	TGCAGCGTTGAAGGGAGCTTTAGCCTCCAAGAGACCCAGTACTTC	CSVEGSFSLQETQYF
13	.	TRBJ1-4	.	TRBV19	TGTGCCACCAAGGGGGAGTGGGGTGAAAAACTGTTTTTT	CATKGEWGEKLFF
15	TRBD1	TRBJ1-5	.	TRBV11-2	TGTGCCAGCAGCTTAAACGACAGGGTAAATCAGCCCCAGCATTTT	CASSLNDRVNQPQHF
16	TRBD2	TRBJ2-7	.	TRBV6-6	TGTGCCAGCAGTTACTATGAGGGACTAGCGGGCAAGCAGCAGTACTTC	CASSYYEGLAGKQQYF
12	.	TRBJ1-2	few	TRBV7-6	TGTGCCAGCAGCCGGGGAGACTATGGCTACACCTTC	CASSRGDYGYTF
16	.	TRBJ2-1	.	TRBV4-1	TGCGCCAGCAGCCACCATTCTAGCGACCGCTACAATGAGCAGTTCTTC	CASSHHSSDRYNEQFF
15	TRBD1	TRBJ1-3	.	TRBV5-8	TGTGCCAGCACCATGACAGGGATCTCTGGAAACACCATATATTTT	CASTMTGISGNTIYF
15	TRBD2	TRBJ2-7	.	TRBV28	TGTGCCAGCCTACCTAGGGGCGGGAGAGGCTACGAGCAGTACTTC	CASLPRGGRGYEQYF
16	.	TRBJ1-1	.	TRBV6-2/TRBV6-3	TGTGCCAGCAGTCCCCCGACAGAGCGAGTGTTGGTCGGAGCTTTCTTT	CASSPPTERVLVGAFF
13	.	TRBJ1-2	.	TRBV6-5	TGTGCCTCAACCGGGGGGGCAATCTATGGCTACACCTTC	CASTGGAIYGYTF
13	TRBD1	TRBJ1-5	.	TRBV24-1	TGTGCCACCAGTCAGGGGGGAGATCAGCCCCAGCATTTT	CATSQGGDQPQHF
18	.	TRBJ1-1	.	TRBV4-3	TGCGCCAGCAGCCAAGTCCTGGTCCGGGTTGATAGGGGCACTGAAGCTTTCTTT	CASSQVLVRVDRGTEAFF
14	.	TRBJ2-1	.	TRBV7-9	TGTGCCAGCAGCTTAGCGAGGGTTTACAATGAGCAGTTCTTC	CASSLARVYNEQFF
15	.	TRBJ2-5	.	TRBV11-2	TGTGCCAGCAGCCAAATGGGGGGGCGGCAAGAGACCCAGTACTTC	CASSQMGGRQETQYF
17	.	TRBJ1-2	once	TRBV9	TGTGCCAGCAGCGTAGATCCGGGAGGGGCTTTGGGCTATGGCTACACCTTC	CASSVDPGGALGYGYTF
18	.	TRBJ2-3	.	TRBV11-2	TGTGCCAGCAGCTTACCAACCCCGTCCGGGGGGCCTGGAGATACGCAGTATTTT	CASSLPTPSGGPGDTQYF